The T cell receptor (beta chain) under discussion was sequenced for a study of human T cells and chemical hapten exposure. Study context: Upper-back patches of 0.01% DPC were read at 6 days. Study results and limitations: Having alopecia, the donors may differ immunologically from healthy people.

On this clonotype itself: The antigen is not known.

Sample time point: patch test 1, 2 weeks after DPC sensitization. Stated treatment: therapeutic diphenylcyclopropenone sensitization with weekly scalp DPC. The germline V gene has CDR1 SQVTM and CDR2 ANQGSEA. This CDR3 has 12 amino acids. The V and J ends lost 5 bases and 4 bases respectively, with 10 bases between them. A single record per CDR3 protein comes from TCRdb applying MiXCR to the RACE reads. The repertoire holds tens of thousands of distinct CDR3 sequences, with approximately 12% as singletons. The sample here was whole blood, taken in connection with sensitization to the hapten diphenylcyclopropenone (DPC). This receptor was taken from a woman aged 45-59 years with alopecia areata. Some clones in this sample may be carry-over from other donors' samples. V usage is TRBV29-1 and J usage is TRBJ2-3; D assignment may be TRBD1 or TRBD2 (5 bases each). The CDR3 DNA reads as TGCAGCGTTAAGAGGGGTGCAGATACGCAGTATTTT. It encodes CSVKRGADTQYF.